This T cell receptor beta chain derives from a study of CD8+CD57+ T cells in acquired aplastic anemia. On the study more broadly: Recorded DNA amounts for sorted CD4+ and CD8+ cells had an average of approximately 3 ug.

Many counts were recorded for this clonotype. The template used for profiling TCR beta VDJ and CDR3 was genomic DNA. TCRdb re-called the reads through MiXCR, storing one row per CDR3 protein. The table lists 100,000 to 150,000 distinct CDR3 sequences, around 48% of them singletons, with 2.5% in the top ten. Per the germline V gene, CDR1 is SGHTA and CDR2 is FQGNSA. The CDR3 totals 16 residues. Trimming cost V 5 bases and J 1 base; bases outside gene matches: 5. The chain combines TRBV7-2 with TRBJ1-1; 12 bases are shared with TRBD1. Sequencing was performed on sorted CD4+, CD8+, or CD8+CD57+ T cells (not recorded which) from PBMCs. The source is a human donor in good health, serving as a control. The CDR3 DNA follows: TGTGCCAGCAGCAAGGGACAGGGGGCGCGGAACACTGAAGCTTTCTTT. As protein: CASSKGQGARNTEAFF.